The 27 T cell receptor beta chains presented below share a single source sample, sequenced in a study of human T cells and chemical hapten exposure. MiXCR, run by TCRdb on the RACE reads, gives a single entry per CDR3 protein. The table includes some 120,000 distinct CDR3 sequences, about 12% detected once. The time point is: patch test 1, 2 weeks after DPC sensitization. The treatment here: therapeutic diphenylcyclopropenone sensitization with weekly scalp DPC. The starting material was whole blood, obtained in connection with sensitization to the hapten diphenylcyclopropenone (DPC). These TCRs come from a woman aged 45-59 years with alopecia areata. Some clones in this sample may be carry-over from other donors' samples.

This chain joins TRBV5-6 and TRBJ1-1; D is unresolved. There are 12 residues in the CDR3. Germline V gene data show CDR1 as SGHDT and CDR2 as YYEEEE. V was trimmed by 2 bases and J by 8 bases, leaving 10 bases between them. CDR3 nucleotides: TGTGCCAGCAGCTTCGGACCGAGCGAAGCTTTCTTT. Amino acid sequence: CASSFGPSEAFF.

This clonotype was seen at least ten times. This sequence joins TRBV18 and TRBJ2-7, with D possibly being TRBD1 or TRBD2 (5 bases each). With 6 bases removed from V and 2 bases from J, the gap between germline ends came to 11 bases. The CDR3 extends over 13 amino acids. Germline V gives CDR1 KGHSH, CDR2 LQKENI. The CDR3 loop reads CASSRDGTYEQYF. CDR3 nucleotide sequence: TGTGCCAGCTCCCGGGACGGAACCTACGAGCAGTACTTC.

This clonotype was detected many times. The chain has TRBV6-6 and TRBJ1-3; tentatively, D is TRBD1 (5 bases). CDR3 length: 13 amino acids. Trimming removed 8 bases at V and 7 bases at J, with 15 bases between. CDR1 MNHNY and CDR2 SVGAGI come from the germline V gene (reference sequence). The CDR3 nucleotides are TGTGCCAGCGGGGACCCGGGGCGCAACACCATATATTTT. This codes for CASGDPGRNTIYF.

The chain recombines TRBV18 with TRBJ1-2; tentatively, D is TRBD1 (5 bases). CDR1 and CDR2 from the germline V gene are KGHSH and LQKENI. Trimming pared 3 bases from V and 8 bases from J, leaving 16 bases between. There are 14 residues in the CDR3. The DNA for the CDR3 is TGTGCCAGCTCACCGCTAGACGGGACGGGAGGCTACACCTTC. Translation: CASSPLDGTGGYTF.

The rearrangement links TRBV28 to TRBJ1-5, with unresolved D. Trimming pared 8 bases from V and 3 bases from J, leaving 8 bases between. This CDR3 comprises 12 residues. Per the germline V gene, CDR1 is MDHEN and CDR2 is SYDVKM. The CDR3 loop reads CASGRLNQPQHF. CDR3 nucleotide sequence: TGTGCCAGCGGCAGGCTCAATCAGCCCCAGCATTTT.

This clonotype occurred a few times. The chain uses TRBV24-1 and TRBJ1-5; D unclear. Germline V gene lookup returns CDR1 KGHDR and CDR2 SFDVKD. The ends were cut back, 9 bases at V and 0 bases at J, with 11 bases in the middle. There are 14 residues in the CDR3. The CDR3 region is CATAPAVSNQPQHF. The CDR3, as DNA: TGTGCCACCGCCCCCGCAGTTAGCAATCAGCCCCAGCATTTT.

The sample holds a few counts of this clonotype. The V call is TRBV20-1, the J call TRBJ1-6; a possible D gene is TRBD1 (5 bases). Germline CDR1 reads DFQATT; CDR2 reads SNEGSKA (reference sequence). The ends were cut back, 5 bases at V and 7 bases at J, with 18 bases in the middle. This CDR3 spans 15 amino acids. The CDR3 loop reads CSAPLGTAGNSPLHF. CDR3 DNA sequence: TGCAGTGCTCCACTAGGGACGGCGGGGAATTCACCCCTCCACTTT.

This clonotype has more than one count but fewer than ten. The V and J genes are TRBV7-2 and TRBJ2-3, with 8 bases fitting TRBD2. CDR1 and CDR2 (germline): SGHTA, FQGNSA. J was trimmed by 1 base and V by 5 bases; bases with no gene match: 5. CDR3 length equals 15 residues. In DNA form, the CDR3 reads TGTGCCAGCAGCCCCTGGACTAGCCGCACAGATACGCAGTATTTT. Encoded protein: CASSPWTSRTDTQYF.

The chain recombines TRBV28 with TRBJ2-7; unclear D gene. Germline CDR1 is MDHEN and CDR2 is SYDVKM. The CDR3 length is 11 residues. Trimming removed 5 bases from V and 6 bases from J, with 8 bases in between. The CDR3 protein is CASSPEFEQYF. The CDR3 coding sequence is TGTGCCAGCAGTCCCGAGTTCGAGCAGTACTTC.

This clonotype was detected ten times or more. The genes are TRBV27 and TRBJ1-1, with 7 bases matching TRBD1. V was clipped by 3 bases and J by 0 bases; unmatched bases: 4. The germline gives CDR1 MNHEY, CDR2 SMNVEV (reference sequence). The CDR3 has 15 amino acids. CDR3 amino acids: CASSFWGQLNTEAFF. For the CDR3, the DNA is TGTGCCAGCAGTTTCTGGGGACAGCTGAACACTGAAGCTTTCTTT.

This clonotype was seen more than once but under ten times. The chain is built from TRBV7-2 and TRBJ2-2; 12 positions agree with TRBD2. Germline V gene lookup returns CDR1 SGHTA and CDR2 FQGNSA. V lost 1 base to trimming and J lost 6 bases; unmatched junction nucleotides: 6. The CDR3 runs to 17 residues. CDR3 bases: TGTGCCAGCAGCTTAGTGGCTAGCGGGAGGGTCTCCGGGGAGCTGTTTTTT. Encoded protein: CASSLVASGRVSGELFF.

This clonotype showed up just a few times. The rearrangement links TRBV21-1 to TRBJ2-1; no check of the table's D call, TRBD1, against the DNA was made. TRBV21-1 is annotated as a pseudogene. The CDR3 runs to 19 residues. The CDR3 nucleotides read TGTGCCAGCAGCAAATCGAGATTGTGCCCGGGACAGGGTTATTATGAGCAGTTCTTC. Translating gives CASSKSRLCPGQGYYEQFF.

The chain couples TRBV28 to TRBJ2-5; 12 nucleotides line up with TRBD1. The CDR3 is made up of 18 amino acids. Looked up from germline, CDR1 is MDHEN and CDR2 is SYDVKM. CDR3 amino acids: CAVNTRDRGRGTPGTQYF. The CDR3 DNA is TGTGCAGTCAACACCCGGGACAGGGGGCGAGGAACCCCCGGGACCCAGTACTTC.

The table lists this clonotype with many counts. The chain carries TRBV18 and TRBJ1-1, with TRBD1 matching 9 bases. Germline V CDR1 and CDR2: KGHSH, LQKENI. V lost 6 bases and J lost 8; bases outside the gene matches: 10. The CDR3 contains 14 residues. The CDR3 here is CASSPGGTGFEAFF. CDR3 in DNA: TGTGCCAGCTCCCCGGGCGGGACAGGGTTCGAAGCTTTCTTT.

This clonotype has at least ten counts. The chain recombines TRBV10-3 with TRBJ1-1; no clear D. This CDR3 region has 11 residues. Trimming took 9 bases from V and 7 from J, leaving 12 bases between them. Germline-derived CDR1 and CDR2 are ENHRY and SYGVKD. This CDR3 is CAIRGEGEAFF. CDR3 sequence (DNA): TGTGCCATACGCGGGGAGGGTGAAGCTTTCTTT.

This clonotype was observed many times. The rearrangement joins TRBV11-2 to TRBJ2-1; a possible D gene is TRBD1 (5 bases). The CDR3 covers 16 residues. V lost 7 bases and J lost 0, with 16 bases in between. Per the germline V gene, CDR1 is SGHAT and CDR2 is FQNNGV. CDR3 bases: TGTGCCAGCAACTTCCAGGGTCGAAGCTCCTACAATGAGCAGTTCTTC. Amino acids: CASNFQGRSSYNEQFF.

This clonotype showed up many times. The rearrangement joins TRBV29-1 to TRBJ1-3; no clear D. The CDR3 runs to 12 residues. V shed 6 bases and J shed 1 base, with 7 bases lying between them. Germline CDR1 reads SQVTM; CDR2 reads ANQGSEA. The DNA for the CDR3 is TGCAGCGTGAGGATATCTGGAAACACCATATATTTT. The encoded protein is CSVRISGNTIYF. Full variable domain (remainder filled in from reference TRBV29-1 and TRBJ1-3): SAVISQKPSRDICQRGTSLTIQCQVDSQVTMMFWYRQQPGQSLTLIATANQGSEATYESGFVIDKFPISRPNLTFSTLTVSNMSPEDSSIYLCSVRISGNTIYFGEGSWLTVV.

This clonotype was counted at least ten times. The chain recombines TRBV12-3 or TRBV12-4 with TRBJ1-6; D gene ambiguous. CDR3 length: 16 residues. V lost 3 bases and J 0 bases, leaving 9 bases between the germline ends. CDR3 DNA: TGTGCCAGCAGTTTCCGGCAGTCCTCCTATAATTCACCCCTCCACTTT. It specifies CASSFRQSSYNSPLHF.

This clonotype appeared a few times. This chain joins TRBV7-4 and TRBJ2-5; the match to TRBD2 covers 10 bases. Germline lookup yields CDR1 SGHVT and CDR2 SQSDAQ. V lost 0 bases to trimming and J lost 2 bases; unmatched junction nucleotides: 12. The CDR3 spans 19 residues. CDR3 residues: CASSLARIGLADLQETQYF. The CDR3 DNA sequence: TGTGCCAGCAGCTTAGCGAGAATCGGACTAGCGGACCTTCAAGAGACCCAGTACTTC.

There are a few counts of this clonotype. CDR3 nucleotides: TGCAGTGGATACGACAGGGAGGACACCGGGGAGCTGTTTTTT. Translating it yields CSGYDREDTGELFF. The chain links TRBV20-1 to TRBJ2-2; D might be TRBD1 (7 bases). This CDR3 is built from 14 residues. Per the germline V gene, CDR1 is DFQATT and CDR2 is SNEGSKA (reference sequence). V was pared by 7 bases and J by 3 bases, with 15 bases between.

In this sample, this clonotype turned up a few times. The V call is TRBV28, the J call TRBJ1-1; tentative D call: TRBD1 (5 bases). This CDR3 region has 15 residues. Germline CDR1 reads MDHEN; CDR2 reads SYDVKM. The V end was cut by 4 bases, the J end by 2 bases, with 14 bases between. The CDR3 spells CASSSPGRLNTEAFF. In DNA, the CDR3 is TGTGCCAGCAGTTCGCCGGGACGGCTAAACACTGAAGCTTTCTTT.

This sequence joins TRBV28 and TRBJ1-1; D is perhaps TRBD1 (6 bases). CDR3 length equals 14 residues. V gave up 6 bases and J gave up 0 bases, with 11 bases separating them. Germline CDR1 reads MDHEN; CDR2 reads SYDVKM. CDR3 DNA sequence: TGTGCCAGCAGAGTGGCAGGGGTGAACACTGAAGCTTTCTTT. Its protein is CASRVAGVNTEAFF.

With regard to this clonotype: A much larger clone differs by one base, so this may be a read error. J is TRBJ1-1 and V is TRBV5-1; the D is unclear. The CDR3 is made up of 14 amino acids. V dropped 0 bases and J dropped 0 bases, with 6 bases sitting between them. The germline V gene encodes CDR1 SGHRS and CDR2 YFSETQ. CDR3 in amino acids: CASSLDMLNTEAFF. The CDR3 region has the DNA TGCGCCAGCAGCTTGGACATGTTGAACACTGAAGCTTTCTTT.

J is TRBJ1-1 and V is TRBV11-2, with D uncertain. This CDR3 has 15 amino acids. V lost 8 bases and J lost 3, with 19 bases in between. Per the germline V gene, CDR1 is SGHAT and CDR2 is FQNNGV. The DNA for the CDR3 is TGTGCCAGCCGCGTTTTGTGGGGAGGTGACACTGAAGCTTTCTTT. This translates into CASRVLWGGDTEAFF.

The chain combines TRBV6-5 with TRBJ1-1, with D possibly TRBD1 on 5 matching bases. The germline CDR1 and CDR2 sequences are MNHEY and SVGAGI. The V end lost 6 bases, the J end lost 6 bases, and 14 bases lay between the germline ends. The CDR3 length is 13 residues. The CDR3 is CASRLDNWPEAFF. In DNA form, the CDR3 reads TGTGCCAGCAGGCTGGACAACTGGCCTGAAGCTTTCTTT.

The rearrangement links TRBV4-1 to TRBJ2-7; TRBD2 agrees at 7 bases. J was trimmed by 5 bases and V by 0 bases; bases with no gene match: 7. CDR1 and CDR2 from the germline V gene are MGHRA and YSYEKL. CDR3 length: 15 amino acids. CDR3 sequence: CASSQDPGGSNEQYF. DNA for the CDR3: TGCGCCAGCAGCCAAGATCCCGGGGGGTCGAACGAGCAGTACTTC.

At least ten counts were recorded for this clonotype. The V call is TRBV12-3 or TRBV12-4, the J call TRBJ2-7; 13 bases fit TRBD2. V was clipped by 8 bases and J by 8 bases; unmatched bases: 12. The CDR3 extends over 15 amino acids. The CDR3 DNA reads as TGTGCCAGCCGGACCTTAGGACTAGCGGGGGCGAAGCAGTACTTC. It encodes CASRTLGLAGAKQYF.